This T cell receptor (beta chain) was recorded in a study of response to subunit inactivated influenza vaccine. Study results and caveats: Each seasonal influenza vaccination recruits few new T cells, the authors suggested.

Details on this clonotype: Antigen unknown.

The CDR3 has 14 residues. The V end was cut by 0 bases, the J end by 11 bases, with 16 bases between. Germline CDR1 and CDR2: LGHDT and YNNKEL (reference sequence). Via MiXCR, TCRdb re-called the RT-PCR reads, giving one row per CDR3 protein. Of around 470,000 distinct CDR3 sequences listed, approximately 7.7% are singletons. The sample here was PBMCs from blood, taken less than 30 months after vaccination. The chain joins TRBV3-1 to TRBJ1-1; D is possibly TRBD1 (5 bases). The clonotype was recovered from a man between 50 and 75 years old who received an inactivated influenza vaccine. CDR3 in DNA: TGTGCCAGCAGCCAAGATCTGGGGGTCGGCGATGCTTTCTTT. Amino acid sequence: CASSQDLGVGDAFF. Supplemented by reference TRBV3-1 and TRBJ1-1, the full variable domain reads DTAVSQTPKYLVTQMGNDKSIKCEQNLGHDTMYWYKQDSKKFLKIMFSYNNKELIINETVPNRFSPKSPDKAHLNLHINSLELGDSAVYFCASSQDLGVGDAFFGQGTRLTVV.